The rows below give T cell receptor beta chains drawn from one sample of a study of blood T cell repertoires in COVID-19. Generated by immunoSEQ multiplex PCR, the TCRdb table keeps only in-frame clones and is missing some. The sample lists more than 150,000 clones; around four fifths were seen once. Sequencing input: PBMCs or T cells enriched from blood (not recorded which). These receptors were obtained from a woman between 45 and 65 years old who had recovered from COVID-19. CDR3s include the opening cysteine and the closing phenylalanine or tryptophan. A D gene is named only where the DNA matches it firmly. The size field is filled for only some rows; it gives once, few, many or a size class.

. TRBJ1-2 13 TRBD1 TRBV19 CATSRDSLDGYTF TGTGCCACCTCAAGGGACAGTCTTGATGGCTACACCTTC
. TRBJ2-1 17 TRBD2 TRBV7-2 CASSAGLAGGFTNEQFF TGTGCCAGCAGCGCCGGACTAGCGGGAGGGTTTACAAATGAGCAGTTCTTC
. TRBJ1-2 15 TRBD1 TRBV5-4 CASSLDVTGGDGYTF TGTGCCAGCAGCTTGGATGTGACAGGGGGAGATGGCTACACCTTC
. TRBJ2-2 15 . TRBV7-2 CASSLLGAQGGELFF TGTGCCAGCAGCTTACTTGGCGCCCAGGGCGGGGAGCTGTTTTTT
. TRBJ2-3 15 TRBD2 TRBV7-9 CASSDWTSGSDTQYF TGTGCCAGCAGCGACTGGACTAGCGGGTCCGATACGCAGTATTTT
. TRBJ2-7 15 . TRBV7-2 CASSPRGRDDYEQYF TGTGCCAGCAGCCCCAGGGGACGGGACGACTACGAGCAGTACTTC
. TRBJ1-1 12 TRBD1 TRBV4-2 CASSQTGGAAFF TGTGCCAGCAGCCAAACAGGGGGCGCAGCTTTCTTT
. TRBJ1-2 16 . TRBV9 CASSVTSTGYNYGYTF TGTGCCAGCAGCGTAACATCCACAGGATATAACTATGGCTACACCTTC
. TRBJ1-5 10 . TRBV28 CAVGNQPQHF TGTGCCGTCGGCAATCAGCCCCAGCATTTT
. TRBJ1-2 14 . TRBV2 CASSESRRAYGYTF TGTGCCAGCAGTGAATCCCGGAGGGCCTATGGCTACACCTTC
. TRBJ2-1 11 . TRBV19 CASLFYNEQFF TGTGCCAGCCTCTTCTACAATGAGCAGTTCTTC
. TRBJ1-4 15 TRBD1 TRBV25-1 CASSGDRGIGEKLFF TGTGCCAGCAGTGGGGACAGGGGTATCGGTGAAAAACTGTTTTTT
. TRBJ2-5 16 . TRBV11-1 CASSLFFSLEGETQYF TGTGCCAGCAGCTTATTCTTCTCGCTGGAGGGGGAGACCCAGTACTTC
. TRBJ2-5 15 TRBD2 TRBV18 CASSQTSGIQETQYF TGTGCCAGCTCACAAACTAGCGGAATCCAAGAGACCCAGTACTTC
. TRBJ2-2 15 TRBD2 TRBV19 CASSGTSVLTGELFF TGTGCCAGTAGCGGGACTAGCGTTTTAACCGGGGAGCTGTTTTTT
once TRBJ1-6 20 . TRBV28 CASTFYSGDRSPSLSSPLHF TGTGCCAGCACCTTCTACTCGGGGGATAGGTCCCCTTCGCTTAGTTCACCCCTCCACTTT
. TRBJ2-1 15 . TRBV30 CAWSVGSRTHNEQFF TGTGCCTGGAGTGTAGGATCGAGGACTCACAATGAGCAGTTCTTC
few TRBJ1-1 13 . TRBV19 CASTPLWNTEAFF TGTGCCAGTACCCCCCTCTGGAACACTGAAGCTTTCTTT
. TRBJ2-2 13 . TRBV7-3 CASSYDPGGELFF TGTGCCAGCAGCTACGATCCGGGCGGGGAGCTGTTTTTT
few TRBJ1-2 15 . TRBV7-3 CASSRGTRGDYGYTF TGTGCCAGCAGCCGCGGGACTCGCGGGGACTATGGCTACACCTTC
. TRBJ2-2 19 TRBD2 TRBV7-3 CASSLRGLAGVGGTGELFF TGTGCCAGCAGCTTAAGGGGACTAGCGGGAGTCGGTGGGACCGGGGAGCTGTTTTTT
few TRBJ1-2 15 . TRBV4-3 CASSQARQALGGYTF TGCGCCAGCAGCCAAGCCCGTCAGGCCCTCGGCGGCTACACCTTC
. TRBJ1-2 13 TRBD1 TRBV7-3 CASSLPTGDGYTF TGTGCCAGCAGCTTACCGACAGGGGATGGCTACACCTTC
few TRBJ2-7 19 TRBD2 TRBV7-9 CASSLGSSGSFGVSYEQYF TGTGCCAGCAGCTTAGGCTCTAGCGGGAGCTTTGGGGTTTCCTACGAGCAGTACTTC
. TRBJ2-1 17 . TRBV30 CAWSVGVSGYVVDEQFF TGTGCCTGGAGTGTAGGAGTTAGCGGATACGTGGTAGATGAGCAGTTCTTC
. TRBJ1-6 14 TRBD1 TRBV6-4 CASRVTGVNSPLHF TGTGCCAGCAGAGTTACAGGGGTTAATTCACCCCTCCACTTT
few TRBJ2-1 17 . TRBV24-1 CATSDFRQGGSYNEQFF TGTGCCACCAGTGATTTTCGACAGGGAGGCTCCTACAATGAGCAGTTCTTC
. TRBJ2-3 16 . TRBV5-5 CASSQAGTGVADTQYF TGTGCCAGCAGCCAAGCGGGGACAGGTGTGGCAGATACGCAGTATTTT
. TRBJ2-7 14 TRBD2 TRBV6-5 CASGSTSESYEQYF TGTGCCAGCGGGTCGACTAGCGAGTCCTACGAGCAGTACTTC
. TRBJ1-2 11 . TRBV20-1 CSAFGAGGYTF TGCAGTGCTTTCGGAGCTGGCGGCTACACCTTC